This T cell receptor beta chain is drawn from a study of control samples from healthy donors and cancer patients. Sequencing used immunoSEQ multiplex PCR; TCRdb keeps in-frame clones, though not all of them. The sample records around 180,000 clones, almost 90% being singletons. The CDR3 is 12 residues long. Trimming took 4 bases from V and 7 from J, leaving 10 bases between them. Germline values: CDR1 GTSNPN, CDR2 SVGIG (reference sequence). The TCR sequence derives from a woman aged 25 to 39 in good health. The chain couples TRBV30 to TRBJ2-2; unclear D gene. Sequencing input: blood. CDR3 in amino acids: CAWTLGYGELFF. The CDR3 DNA reads as TGTGCCTGGACTCTCGGGTACGGGGAGCTGTTTTTT.